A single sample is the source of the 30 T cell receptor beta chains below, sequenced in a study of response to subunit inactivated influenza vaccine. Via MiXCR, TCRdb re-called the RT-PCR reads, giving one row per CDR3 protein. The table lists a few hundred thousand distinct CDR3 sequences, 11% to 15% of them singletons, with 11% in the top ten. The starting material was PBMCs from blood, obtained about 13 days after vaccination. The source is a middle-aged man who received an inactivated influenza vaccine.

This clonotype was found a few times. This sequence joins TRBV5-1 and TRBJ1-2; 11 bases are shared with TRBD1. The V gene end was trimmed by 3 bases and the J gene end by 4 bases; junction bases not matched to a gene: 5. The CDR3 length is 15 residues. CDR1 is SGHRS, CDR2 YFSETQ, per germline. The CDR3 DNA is TGCGCCAGCAGCTCGGACAGGGGGCGCACCTATGGCTACACCTTC. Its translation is CASSSDRGRTYGYTF. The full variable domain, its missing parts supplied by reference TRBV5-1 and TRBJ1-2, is KAGVTQTPRYLIKTRGQQVTLSCSPISGHRSVSWYQQTPGQGLQFLFEYFSETQRNKGNFPGRFSGRQFSNSRSEMNVSTLELGDSALYLCASSSDRGRTYGYTFGSGTRLTVV.

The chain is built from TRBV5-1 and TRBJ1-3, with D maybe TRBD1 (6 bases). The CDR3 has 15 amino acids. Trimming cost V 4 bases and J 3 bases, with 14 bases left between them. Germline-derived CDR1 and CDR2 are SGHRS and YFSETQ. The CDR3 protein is CASSPSGAVGNTIYF. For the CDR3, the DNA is TGCGCCAGCAGCCCTTCAGGGGCCGTTGGAAACACCATATATTTT.

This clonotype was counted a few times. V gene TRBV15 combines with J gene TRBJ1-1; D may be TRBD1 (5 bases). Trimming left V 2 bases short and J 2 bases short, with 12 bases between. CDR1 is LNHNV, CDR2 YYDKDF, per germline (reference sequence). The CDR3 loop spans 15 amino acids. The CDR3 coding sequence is TGTGCCACCAGCAGATGGGACGGGTTAAACACTGAAGCTTTCTTT. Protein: CATSRWDGLNTEAFF.

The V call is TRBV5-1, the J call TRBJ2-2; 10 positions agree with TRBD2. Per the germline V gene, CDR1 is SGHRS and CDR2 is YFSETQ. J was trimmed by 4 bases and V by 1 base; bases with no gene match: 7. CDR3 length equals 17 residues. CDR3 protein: CASSLIPGLASTGELFF. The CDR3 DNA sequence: TGCGCCAGCAGCTTGATCCCGGGACTAGCGAGCACCGGGGAGCTGTTTTTT.

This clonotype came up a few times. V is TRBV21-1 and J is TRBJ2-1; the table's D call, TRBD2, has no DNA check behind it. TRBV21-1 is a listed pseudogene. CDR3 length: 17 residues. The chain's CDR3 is CASNGTTASGRAYEQFF. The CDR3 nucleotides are TGTGCCAGCAACGGGACCACAGCATCCGGGAGGGCCTATGAGCAGTTCTTC.

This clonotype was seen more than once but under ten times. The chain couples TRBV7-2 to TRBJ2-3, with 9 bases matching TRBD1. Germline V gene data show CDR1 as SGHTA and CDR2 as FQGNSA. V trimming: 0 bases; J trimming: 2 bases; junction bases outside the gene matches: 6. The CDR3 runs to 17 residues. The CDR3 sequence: CASSLAQRDRATDTQYF. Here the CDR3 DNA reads TGTGCCAGCAGCTTAGCCCAGCGGGACAGGGCCACAGATACGCAGTATTTT. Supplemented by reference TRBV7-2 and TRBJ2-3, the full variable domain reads GAGVSQSPSNKVTEKGKDVELRCDPISGHTALYWYRQSLGQGLEFLIYFQGNSAPDKSGLPSDRFSAERTGGSVSTLTIQRTQQEDSAVYLCASSLAQRDRATDTQYFGPGTRLTVL.

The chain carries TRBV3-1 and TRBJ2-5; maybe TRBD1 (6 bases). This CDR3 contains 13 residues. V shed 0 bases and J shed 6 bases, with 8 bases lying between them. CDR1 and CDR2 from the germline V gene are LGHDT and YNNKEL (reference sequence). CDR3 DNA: TGTGCCAGCAGCCAAGACAGGGGTCAGACCCAGTACTTC. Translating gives CASSQDRGQTQYF.

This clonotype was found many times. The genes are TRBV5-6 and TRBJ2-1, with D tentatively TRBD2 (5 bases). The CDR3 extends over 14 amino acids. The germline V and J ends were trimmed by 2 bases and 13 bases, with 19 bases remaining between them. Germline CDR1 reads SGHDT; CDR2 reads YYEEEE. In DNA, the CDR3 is TGTGCCAGCAGCTTTCTGACGGGATACAGATCCCAGTTCTTC. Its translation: CASSFLTGYRSQFF.

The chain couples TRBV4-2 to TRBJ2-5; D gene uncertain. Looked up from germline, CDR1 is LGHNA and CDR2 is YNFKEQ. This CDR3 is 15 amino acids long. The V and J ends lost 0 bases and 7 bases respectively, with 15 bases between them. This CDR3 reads CASSQEEGTQRTQYF. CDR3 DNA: TGTGCCAGCAGCCAAGAAGAAGGAACACAGAGGACCCAGTACTTC.

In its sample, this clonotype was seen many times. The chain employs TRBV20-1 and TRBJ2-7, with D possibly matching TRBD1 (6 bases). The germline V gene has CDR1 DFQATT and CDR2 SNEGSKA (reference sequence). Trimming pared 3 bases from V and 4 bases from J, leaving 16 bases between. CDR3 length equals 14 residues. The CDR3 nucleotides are TGCAGTGCTAGGGATCTTATACAGGGTTACGAGCAGTACTTC. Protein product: CSARDLIQGYEQYF.

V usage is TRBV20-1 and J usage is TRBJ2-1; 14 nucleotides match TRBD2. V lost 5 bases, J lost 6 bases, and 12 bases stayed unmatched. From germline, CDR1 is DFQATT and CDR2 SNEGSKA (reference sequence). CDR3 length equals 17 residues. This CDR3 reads CSAVILGTSGGGNEQFF. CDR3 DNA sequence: TGCAGTGCTGTAATACTCGGGACTAGCGGGGGAGGCAATGAGCAGTTCTTC.

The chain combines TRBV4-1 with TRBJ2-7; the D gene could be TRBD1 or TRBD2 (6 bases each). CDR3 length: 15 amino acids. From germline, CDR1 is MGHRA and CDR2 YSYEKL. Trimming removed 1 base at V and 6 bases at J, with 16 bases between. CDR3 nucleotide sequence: TGCGCCAGCAGCCAAGTGGGAGGCAGGGGAGTCGAGCAGTACTTC. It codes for CASSQVGGRGVEQYF.

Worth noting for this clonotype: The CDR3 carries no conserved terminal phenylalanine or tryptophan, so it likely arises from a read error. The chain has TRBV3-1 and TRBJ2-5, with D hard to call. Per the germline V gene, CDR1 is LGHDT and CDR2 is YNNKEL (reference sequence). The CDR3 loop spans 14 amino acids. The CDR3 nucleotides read TGTGCCAGCAGCCAAGGCGAGGACCAAGGGACCCAGTACTTA. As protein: CASSQGEDQGTQYL.

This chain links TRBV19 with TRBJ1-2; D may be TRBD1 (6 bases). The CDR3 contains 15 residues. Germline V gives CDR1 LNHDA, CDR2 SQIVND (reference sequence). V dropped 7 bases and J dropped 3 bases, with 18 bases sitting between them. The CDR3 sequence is CASTPGTTPYYGYTF. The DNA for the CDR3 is TGTGCCAGTACCCCCGGGACAACCCCCTACTATGGCTACACCTTC.

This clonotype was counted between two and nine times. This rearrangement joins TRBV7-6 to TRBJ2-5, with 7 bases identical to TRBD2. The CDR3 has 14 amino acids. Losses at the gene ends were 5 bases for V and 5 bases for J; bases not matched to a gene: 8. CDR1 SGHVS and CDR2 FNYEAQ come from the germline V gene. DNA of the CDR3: TGTGCCAGCAGCCCCGGTCTCGGGGGGGAGACCCAGTACTTC. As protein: CASSPGLGGETQYF.

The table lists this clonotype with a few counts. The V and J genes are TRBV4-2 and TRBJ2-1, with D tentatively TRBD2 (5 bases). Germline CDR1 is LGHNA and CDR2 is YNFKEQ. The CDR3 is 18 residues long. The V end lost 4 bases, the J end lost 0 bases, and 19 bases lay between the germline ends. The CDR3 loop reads CASSPSTNLDFSYNEQFF. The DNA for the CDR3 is TGTGCCAGCAGCCCAAGCACTAACTTGGACTTCTCCTACAATGAGCAGTTCTTC.

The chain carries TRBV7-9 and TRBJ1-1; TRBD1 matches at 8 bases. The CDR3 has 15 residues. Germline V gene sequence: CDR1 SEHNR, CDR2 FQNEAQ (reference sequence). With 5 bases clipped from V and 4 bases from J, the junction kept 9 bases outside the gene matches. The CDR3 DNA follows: TGTGCCAGCAGCACAAGGACAGGGCATCGCACTGAAGCTTTCTTT. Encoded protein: CASSTRTGHRTEAFF.

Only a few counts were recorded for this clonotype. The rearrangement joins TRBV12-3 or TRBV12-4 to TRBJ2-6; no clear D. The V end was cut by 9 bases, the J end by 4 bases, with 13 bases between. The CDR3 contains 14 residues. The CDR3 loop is CASSSTYGANVLTF. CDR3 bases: TGTGCCAGTTCGTCCACGTACGGGGCCAACGTCCTGACTTTC.

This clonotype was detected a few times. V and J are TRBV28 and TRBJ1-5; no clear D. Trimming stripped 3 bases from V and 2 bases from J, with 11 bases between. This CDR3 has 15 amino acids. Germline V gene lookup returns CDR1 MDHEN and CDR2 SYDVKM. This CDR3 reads CASSFLGRGNQPQHF. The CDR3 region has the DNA TGTGCCAGCAGTTTCCTCGGACGTGGCAATCAGCCCCAGCATTTT.

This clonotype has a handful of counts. The DNA for the CDR3 is TGTGCCAGCAGTTTATCTAGCGGAGTCTACGAGCAGTACTTC. Translation: CASSLSSGVYEQYF. The V gene is TRBV12-3 or TRBV12-4, the J gene TRBJ2-7, with 7 positions matching TRBD2. The CDR3 is made up of 14 amino acids. The ends lost 2 bases at V and 3 bases at J; junction bases unmatched: 4.

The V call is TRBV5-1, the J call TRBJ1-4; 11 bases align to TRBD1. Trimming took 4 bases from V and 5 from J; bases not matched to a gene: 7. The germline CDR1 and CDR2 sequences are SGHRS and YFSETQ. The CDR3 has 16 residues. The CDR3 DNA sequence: TGCGCCAGCAGCCCGGGACAGGGGGTCGCAAATGAAAAACTGTTTTTT. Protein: CASSPGQGVANEKLFF. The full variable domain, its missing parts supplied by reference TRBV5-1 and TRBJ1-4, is KAGVTQTPRYLIKTRGQQVTLSCSPISGHRSVSWYQQTPGQGLQFLFEYFSETQRNKGNFPGRFSGRQFSNSRSEMNVSTLELGDSALYLCASSPGQGVANEKLFFGSGTQLSVL.

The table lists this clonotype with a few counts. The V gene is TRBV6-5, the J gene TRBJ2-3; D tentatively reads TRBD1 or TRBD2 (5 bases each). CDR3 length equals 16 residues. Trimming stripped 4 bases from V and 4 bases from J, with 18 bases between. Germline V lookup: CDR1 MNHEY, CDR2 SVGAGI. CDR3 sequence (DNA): TGTGCCAGCAGTTTCCGGGACCAAGGCGTCCCAGATACGCAGTATTTT. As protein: CASSFRDQGVPDTQYF.

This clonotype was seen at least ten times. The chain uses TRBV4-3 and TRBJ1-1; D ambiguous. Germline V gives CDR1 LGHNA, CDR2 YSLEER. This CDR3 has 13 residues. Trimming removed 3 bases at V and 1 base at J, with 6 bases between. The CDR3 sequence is CASSHTRNTEAFF. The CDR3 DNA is TGCGCCAGCAGCCACACCAGGAACACTGAAGCTTTCTTT.

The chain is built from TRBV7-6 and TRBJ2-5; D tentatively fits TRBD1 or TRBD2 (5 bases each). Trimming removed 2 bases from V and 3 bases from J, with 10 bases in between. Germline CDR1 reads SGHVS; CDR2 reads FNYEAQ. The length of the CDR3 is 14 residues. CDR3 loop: CASSLWETEETQYF. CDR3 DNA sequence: TGTGCCAGCAGCTTATGGGAGACAGAAGAGACCCAGTACTTC.

The CDR3 region is CASSQDIPRGGGELFF. The CDR3 nucleotides read TGTGCCAGCAGCCAAGATATACCCCGCGGGGGCGGTGAGCTGTTTTTT. This chain links TRBV3-1 with TRBJ2-2; maybe TRBD2 (7 bases). The germline gives CDR1 LGHDT, CDR2 YNNKEL (reference sequence). Trimming cost V 0 bases and J 11 bases, with 19 bases left between them. The CDR3 runs to 16 residues.

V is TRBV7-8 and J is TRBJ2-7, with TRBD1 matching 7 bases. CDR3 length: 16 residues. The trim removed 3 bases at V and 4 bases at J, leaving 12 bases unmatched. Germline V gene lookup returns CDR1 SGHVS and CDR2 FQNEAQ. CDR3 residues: CASSLIGTTGLYEQYF. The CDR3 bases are TGTGCCAGCAGCTTGATTGGGACGACAGGGTTGTACGAGCAGTACTTC. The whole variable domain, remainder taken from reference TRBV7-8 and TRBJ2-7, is GAGVSQSPRYKVAKRGQDVALRCDPISGHVSLFWYQQALGQGPEFLTYFQNEAQLDKSGLPSDRFFAERPEGSVSTLKIQRTQQEDSAVYLCASSLIGTTGLYEQYFGPGTRLTVT.

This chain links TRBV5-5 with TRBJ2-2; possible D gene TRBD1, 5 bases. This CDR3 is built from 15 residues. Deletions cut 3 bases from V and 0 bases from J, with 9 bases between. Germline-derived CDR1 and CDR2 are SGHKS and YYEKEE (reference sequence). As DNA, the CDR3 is TGTGCCAGCAGCTGGACACCCGCGAACACCGGGGAGCTGTTTTTT. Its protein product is CASSWTPANTGELFF.

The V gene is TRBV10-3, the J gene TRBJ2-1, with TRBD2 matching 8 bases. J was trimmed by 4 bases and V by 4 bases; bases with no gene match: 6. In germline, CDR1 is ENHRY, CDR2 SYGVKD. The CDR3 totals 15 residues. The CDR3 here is CAISGHSGDYNEQFF. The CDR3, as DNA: TGTGCCATCAGTGGGCATAGCGGGGATTACAATGAGCAGTTCTTC.

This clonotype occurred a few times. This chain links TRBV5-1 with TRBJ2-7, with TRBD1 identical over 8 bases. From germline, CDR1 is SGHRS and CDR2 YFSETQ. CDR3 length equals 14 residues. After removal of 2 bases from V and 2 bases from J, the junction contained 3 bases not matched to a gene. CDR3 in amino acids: CASSLRQGTYEQYF. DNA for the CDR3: TGCGCCAGCAGCTTAAGACAGGGGACCTACGAGCAGTACTTC.

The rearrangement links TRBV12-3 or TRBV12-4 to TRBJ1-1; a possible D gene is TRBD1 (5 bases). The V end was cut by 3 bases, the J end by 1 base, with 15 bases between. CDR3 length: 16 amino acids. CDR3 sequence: CASSLGSGPANTEAFF. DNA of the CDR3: TGTGCCAGCAGTTTGGGGTCGGGACCGGCGAACACTGAAGCTTTCTTT.